This entry describes one T cell receptor (beta chain). Per the study methods: It was from reference gene primer amplification that nucleated cell counts were estimated. Only in-frame clones appear in the TCRdb table, and some are missing; sequencing was by immunoSEQ multiplex PCR. V, J and clone size are those of that table, while D and trimming were read from the DNA. The top ten hold 1% to 1.5% of the sample, which has hundreds of thousands of clones, 89% seen once. The data originate from a study of blood T cell repertoires in COVID-19. The CDR3 runs to 18 residues. V shed 0 bases and J 1 base; nucleotides not matched to a gene: 8.

The sample taken for sequencing was peripheral blood. The chain recombines TRBV5-3 with TRBJ1-5; TRBD1 matches at 9 bases. TRBV5-3 is sorted into the ORF group, with uncertain function. This TCR was sampled from a man aged 40-50 years with acute or convalescent COVID-19. CDR3 residues: CARSLVRDRVESNQPQHF. CDR3 DNA sequence: TGTGCCAGAAGCTTGGTAAGGGACAGGGTGGAGAGCAATCAGCCCCAGCATTTT.